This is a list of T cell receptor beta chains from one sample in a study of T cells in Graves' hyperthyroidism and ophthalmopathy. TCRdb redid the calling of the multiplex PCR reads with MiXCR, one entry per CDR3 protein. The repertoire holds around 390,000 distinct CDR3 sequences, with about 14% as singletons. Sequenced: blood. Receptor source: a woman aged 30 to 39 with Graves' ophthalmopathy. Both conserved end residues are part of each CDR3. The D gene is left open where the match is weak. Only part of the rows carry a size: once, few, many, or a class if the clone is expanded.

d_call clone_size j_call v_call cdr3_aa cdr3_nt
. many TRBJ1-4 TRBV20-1 CSAAGGTNEKLFF TGCAGTGCTGCCGGGGGCACGAATGAAAAACTGTTTTTT
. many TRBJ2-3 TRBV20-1 CSARDRVSTDTQYF TGCAGTGCTAGAGATCGGGTTAGCACAGATACGCAGTATTTT
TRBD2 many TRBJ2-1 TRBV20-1 CSARDSRGEGWNEQFF TGCAGTGCTAGAGATAGTCGGGGGGAGGGTTGGAATGAGCAGTTCTTC
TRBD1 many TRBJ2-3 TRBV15 CATDRGFGDTQYF TGTGCCACCGACAGGGGATTCGGAGATACGCAGTATTTT
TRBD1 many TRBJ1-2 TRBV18 CASSPGQGNYGYTF TGTGCCAGCTCACCAGGACAGGGGAACTATGGCTACACCTTC
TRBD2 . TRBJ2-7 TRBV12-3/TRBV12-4 CASSLSPTWLRTSGKSSYEQCF TGTGCCAGCAGTTTAAGCCCAACTTGGTTGCGGACTAGCGGTAAAAGCTCCTACGAGCAGTGCTTC
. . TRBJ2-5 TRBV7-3 CASSPSGPPQETQYF TGTGCCAGCAGCCCGTCGGGACCCCCCCAAGAGACCCAGTACTTC
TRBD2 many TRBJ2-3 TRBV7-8 CASSLASLRGGSTDTQYF TGTGCCAGCAGCTTAGCGTCTCTCCGCGGGGGGAGCACAGATACGCAGTATTTT
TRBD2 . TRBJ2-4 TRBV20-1 CSARVLSGGALAKNIQYF TGCAGTGCTAGAGTCTTAAGCGGGGGGGCCCTAGCCAAAAACATTCAGTACTTC
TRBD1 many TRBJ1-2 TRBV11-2 CASSLAGETGTRGYTF TGTGCCAGCAGCTTAGCCGGGGAGACAGGGACGCGTGGCTACACCTTC
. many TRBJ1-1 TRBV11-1 CASSLVGWINTEAFF TGTGCCAGCAGCTTAGTGGGCTGGATAAACACTGAAGCTTTCTTT
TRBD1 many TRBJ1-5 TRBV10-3 CAIQGARSQPQHF TGTGCCATCCAGGGGGCTAGAAGTCAGCCCCAGCATTTT
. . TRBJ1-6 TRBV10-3 CAISEKQGHNSPLHF TGTGCCATCAGTGAGAAACAGGGACATAATTCACCCCTCCACTTT
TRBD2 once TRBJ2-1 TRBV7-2 CASTTSGARNEQFF TGTGCCAGCACCACGAGCGGGGCACGCAATGAGCAGTTCTTC
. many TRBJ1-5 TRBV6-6 CASSYTGRQPQHF TGTGCCAGCAGTTACACAGGGCGCCAGCCCCAGCATTTT
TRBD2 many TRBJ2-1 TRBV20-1 CSASGGAEYNEQFF TGCAGTGCTAGCGGGGGGGCTGAATACAATGAGCAGTTCTTC
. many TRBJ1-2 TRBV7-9 CASSLQRGASGGYTF TGTGCCAGCAGCCTACAGCGGGGGGCATCGGGAGGCTACACCTTC
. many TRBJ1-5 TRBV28 CASSLAGNQPQHF TGTGCCAGCAGTTTAGCGGGGAATCAGCCCCAGCATTTT
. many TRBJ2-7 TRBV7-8 CASSLAGTYEQYF TGTGCCAGCAGCTTAGCGGGTACCTACGAGCAGTACTTC
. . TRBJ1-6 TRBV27 CASSLYEPQNSPLHF TGTGCCAGCAGTTTATACGAGCCGCAGAATTCACCCCTCCACTTT
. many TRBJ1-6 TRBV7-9 CASSVGEYSPLHF TGTGCCAGCAGCGTAGGGGAGTATTCACCCCTCCACTTT
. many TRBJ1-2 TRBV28 CASSLPFTLSEYGYTF TGTGCCAGCAGCCTACCCTTCACTCTGAGCGAATATGGCTACACCTTC
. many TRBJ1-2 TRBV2 CASGGGPRGYTF TGTGCCAGCGGGGGGGGCCCAAGAGGCTACACCTTC
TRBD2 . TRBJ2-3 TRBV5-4 CASNSGGSDTQYF TGTGCCAGCAATAGCGGGGGGTCAGATACGCAGTATTTT
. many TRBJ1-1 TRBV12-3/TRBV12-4 CASTLWGSTEAFF TGTGCCAGCACTCTGTGGGGGTCCACTGAAGCTTTCTTT
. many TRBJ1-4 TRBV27 CASSSQVDEKLFF TGTGCCAGCAGTTCCCAGGTCGATGAAAAACTGTTTTTT
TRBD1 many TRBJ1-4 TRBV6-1 CASSKTGGATNEKLFF TGTGCCAGCAGCAAGACAGGGGGAGCAACTAATGAAAAACTGTTTTTT
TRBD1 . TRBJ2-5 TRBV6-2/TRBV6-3 CASSYTGVGETQYF TGTGCCAGCAGTTACACAGGGGTAGGGGAGACCCAGTACTTC
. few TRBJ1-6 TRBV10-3 CAISVGGLSPLHF TGTGCCATCAGTGTTGGGGGCCTTTCACCCCTCCACTTT
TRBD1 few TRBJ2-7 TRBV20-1 CSARRDRFPTYEQYF TGCAGTGCTAGACGGGACAGGTTCCCGACCTACGAGCAGTACTTC
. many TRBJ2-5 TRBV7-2 CASSLARRGRFPETQYF TGTGCCAGCAGCTTAGCCCGCCGCGGCAGGTTTCCAGAGACCCAGTACTTC
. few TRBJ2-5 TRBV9 CASSVGGGGAVSQETQYF TGTGCCAGCAGCGTAGGGGGTGGGGGGGCCGTCTCCCAAGAGACCCAGTACTTC
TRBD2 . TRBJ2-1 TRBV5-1 CASSLERTSGRIRNEQFF TGCGCCAGCAGCTTGGAACGGACTAGCGGGCGGATACGCAATGAGCAGTTCTTC
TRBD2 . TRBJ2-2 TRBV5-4 CASSPIAGASGELFF TGTGCCAGCAGCCCCATAGCGGGGGCGTCCGGGGAGCTGTTTTTT
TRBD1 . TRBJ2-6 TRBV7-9 CASSPGQDPVGANVLTF TGTGCCAGCAGCCCGGGACAGGATCCAGTCGGGGCCAACGTCCTGACTTTC
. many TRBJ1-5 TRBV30 CAWSVSRQLNQPQHF TGTGCCTGGAGTGTATCGCGGCAGCTAAATCAGCCCCAGCATTTT
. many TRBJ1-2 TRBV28 CASSLVEYYGYTF TGTGCCAGCAGTTTAGTCGAGTACTATGGCTACACCTTC
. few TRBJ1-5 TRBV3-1 CASSQGPVDQPQHF TGTGCCAGCAGCCAAGGCCCAGTAGATCAGCCCCAGCATTTT
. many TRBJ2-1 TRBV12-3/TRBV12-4 CASSWLGYNEQFF TGTGCCAGCAGTTGGCTGGGGTATAATGAGCAGTTCTTC
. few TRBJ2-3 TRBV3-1 CASSQDGYTDTQYF TGTGCCAGCAGCCAAGATGGTTACACAGATACGCAGTATTTT
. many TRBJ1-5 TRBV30 CAWRPDGGHQPQHF TGTGCCTGGAGACCGGACGGAGGCCATCAGCCCCAGCATTTT
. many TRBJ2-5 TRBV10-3 CAIRESPGLWETQYF TGTGCCATCAGAGAAAGCCCAGGGTTGTGGGAGACCCAGTACTTC
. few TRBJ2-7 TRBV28 CASNQHDHYEQYF TGTGCCAGCAACCAACACGATCACTACGAGCAGTACTTC
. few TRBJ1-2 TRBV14 CASSQDYYGYTF TGTGCCAGCAGCCAAGATTACTATGGCTACACCTTC
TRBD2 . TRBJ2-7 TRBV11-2 CASSSSLAGGYEQYF TGTGCCAGCAGTTCCTCACTAGCGGGAGGCTACGAGCAGTACTTC
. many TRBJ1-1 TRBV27 CASSSVVNTEAFF TGTGCCAGCAGTTCGGTCGTGAACACTGAAGCTTTCTTT
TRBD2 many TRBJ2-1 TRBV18 CASSPRTSGGKYSNEQFF TGTGCCAGCTCACCTCGGACTAGCGGGGGGAAATATTCCAATGAGCAGTTCTTC